The present TCR beta chain was sequenced within a study of technical replicates of blood from a handful of donors. Germline V lookup: CDR1 MNHEY, CDR2 SMNVEV (reference sequence). The CDR3 has 11 amino acids. Trimming removed 6 bases from V and 4 bases from J, with 7 bases in between. Profiled with immunoSEQ multiplex PCR; TCRdb holds only in-frame clones, not every one. The top ten clones hold 0.42% of a sample with 72,000 or so clones, about 92% of them seen once. Input material: T cells isolated from PBMCs. This receptor was identified in a human donor in good health. This chain links TRBV27 with TRBJ2-7; possible D gene TRBD2, 5 bases. The CDR3 loop reads CASSEGYEQYF. CDR3 nucleotide sequence: TGTGCCAGCAGCGAGGGTTACGAGCAGTACTTC.